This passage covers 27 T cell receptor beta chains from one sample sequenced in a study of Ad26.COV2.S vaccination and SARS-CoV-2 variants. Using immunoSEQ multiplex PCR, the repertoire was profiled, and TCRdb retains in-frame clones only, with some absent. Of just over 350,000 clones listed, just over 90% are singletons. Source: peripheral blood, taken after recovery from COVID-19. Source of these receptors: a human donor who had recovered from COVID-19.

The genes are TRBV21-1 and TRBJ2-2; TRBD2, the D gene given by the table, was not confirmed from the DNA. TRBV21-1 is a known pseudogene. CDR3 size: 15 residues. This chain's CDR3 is CASAGRGPNTGELFF. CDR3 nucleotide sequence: TGTGCCAGCGCCGGGAGGGGACCAAACACCGGGGAGCTGTTTTTT.

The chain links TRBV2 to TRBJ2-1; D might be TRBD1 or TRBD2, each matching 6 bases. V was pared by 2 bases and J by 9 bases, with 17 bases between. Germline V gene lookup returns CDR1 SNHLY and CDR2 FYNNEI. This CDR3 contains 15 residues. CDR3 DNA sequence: TGTGCCAGCAGTGAACTCGGGGGCGGTCGGCTTGAGCAGTTCTTC. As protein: CASSELGGGRLEQFF.

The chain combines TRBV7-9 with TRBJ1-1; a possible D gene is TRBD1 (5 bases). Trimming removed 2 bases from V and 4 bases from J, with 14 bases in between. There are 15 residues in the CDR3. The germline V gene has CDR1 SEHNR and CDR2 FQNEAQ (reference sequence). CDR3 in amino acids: CASSLQGRVGTEAFF. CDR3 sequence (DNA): TGTGCCAGCAGCTTACAGGGCCGGGTCGGCACTGAAGCTTTCTTT. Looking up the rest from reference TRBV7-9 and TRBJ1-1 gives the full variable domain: DTGVSQNPRHKITKRGQNVTFRCDPISEHNRLYWYRQTLGQGPEFLTYFQNEAQLEKSRLLSDRFSAERPKGSFSTLEIQRTEQGDSAMYLCASSLQGRVGTEAFFGQGTRLTVV.

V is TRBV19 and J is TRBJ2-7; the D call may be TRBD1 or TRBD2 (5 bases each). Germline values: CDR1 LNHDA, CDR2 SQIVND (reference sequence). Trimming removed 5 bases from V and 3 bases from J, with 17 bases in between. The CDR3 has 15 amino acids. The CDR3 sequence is CASSGQLGRVYEQYF. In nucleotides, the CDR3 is TGTGCCAGTAGTGGGCAACTAGGCAGGGTCTACGAGCAGTACTTC. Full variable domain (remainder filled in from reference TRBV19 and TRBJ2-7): DGGITQSPKYLFRKEGQNVTLSCEQNLNHDAMYWYRQDPGQGLRLIYYSQIVNDFQKGDIAEGYSVSREKKESFPLTVTSAQKNPTAFYLCASSGQLGRVYEQYFGPGTRLTVT.

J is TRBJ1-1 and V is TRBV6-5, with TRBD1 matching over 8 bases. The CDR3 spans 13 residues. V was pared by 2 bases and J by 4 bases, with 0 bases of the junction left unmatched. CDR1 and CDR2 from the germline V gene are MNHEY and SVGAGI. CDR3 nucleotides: TGTGCCAGCAGTTACGGGACAGGCACTGAAGCTTTCTTT. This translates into CASSYGTGTEAFF.

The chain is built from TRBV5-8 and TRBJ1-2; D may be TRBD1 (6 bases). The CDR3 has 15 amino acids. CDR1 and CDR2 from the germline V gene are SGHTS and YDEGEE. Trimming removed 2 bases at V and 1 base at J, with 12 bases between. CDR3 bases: TGTGCCAGCAGCTTAACAGGGTGGGGTAACTATGGCTACACCTTC. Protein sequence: CASSLTGWGNYGYTF.

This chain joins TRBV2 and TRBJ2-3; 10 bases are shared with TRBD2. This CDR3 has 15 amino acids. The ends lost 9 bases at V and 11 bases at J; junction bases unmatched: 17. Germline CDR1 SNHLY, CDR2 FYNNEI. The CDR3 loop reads CASIGVAGGQGKQYF. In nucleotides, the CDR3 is TGTGCCAGTATAGGGGTAGCGGGGGGCCAGGGGAAGCAGTATTTT.

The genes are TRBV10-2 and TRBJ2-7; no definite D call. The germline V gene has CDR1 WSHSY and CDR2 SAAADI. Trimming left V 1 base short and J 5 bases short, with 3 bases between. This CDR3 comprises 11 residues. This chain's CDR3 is CASSELDEQYF. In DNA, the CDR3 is TGCGCCAGCAGTGAGTTGGACGAGCAGTACTTC.

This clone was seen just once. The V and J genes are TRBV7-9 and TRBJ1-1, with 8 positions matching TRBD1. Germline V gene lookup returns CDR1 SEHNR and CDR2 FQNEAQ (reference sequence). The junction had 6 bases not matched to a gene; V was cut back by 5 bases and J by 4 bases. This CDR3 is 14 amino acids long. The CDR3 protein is CASSAGQGGTEAFF. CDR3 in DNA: TGTGCCAGCAGCGCCGGACAGGGCGGCACTGAAGCTTTCTTT. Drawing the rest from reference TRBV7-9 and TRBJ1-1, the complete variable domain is DTGVSQNPRHKITKRGQNVTFRCDPISEHNRLYWYRQTLGQGPEFLTYFQNEAQLEKSRLLSDRFSAERPKGSFSTLEIQRTEQGDSAMYLCASSAGQGGTEAFFGQGTRLTVV.

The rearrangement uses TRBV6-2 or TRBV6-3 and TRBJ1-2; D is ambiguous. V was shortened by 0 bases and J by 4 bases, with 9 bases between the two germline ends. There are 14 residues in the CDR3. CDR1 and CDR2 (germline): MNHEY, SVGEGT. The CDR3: CASSYSTTVYGYTF. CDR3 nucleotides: TGTGCCAGCAGTTACTCGACTACGGTCTATGGCTACACCTTC.

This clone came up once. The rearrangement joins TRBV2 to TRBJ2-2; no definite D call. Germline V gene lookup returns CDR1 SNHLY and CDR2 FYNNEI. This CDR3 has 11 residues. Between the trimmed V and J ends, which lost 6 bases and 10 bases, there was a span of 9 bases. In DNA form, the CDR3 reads TGTGCCAGCAGCCCCGTTGAGGAGCTGTTTTTT. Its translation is CASSPVEELFF.

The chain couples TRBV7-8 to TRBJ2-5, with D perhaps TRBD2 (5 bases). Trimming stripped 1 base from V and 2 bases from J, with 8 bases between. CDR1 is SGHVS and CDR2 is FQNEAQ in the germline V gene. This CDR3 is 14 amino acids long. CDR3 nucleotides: TGTGCCAGCAGCTTAGGAGGGTATCAAGAGACCCAGTACTTC. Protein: CASSLGGYQETQYF.

The CDR3 protein is CASSLGTQETQYF. The CDR3 DNA sequence: TGTGCCAGCAGCTTAGGCACTCAAGAGACCCAGTACTTC. The chain links TRBV11-2 to TRBJ2-5; D not certain. Trimming shortened V by 1 base and J by 2 bases, and 5 bases separated the two germline ends. Germline V gene sequence: CDR1 SGHAT, CDR2 FQNNGV. The CDR3 covers 13 residues.

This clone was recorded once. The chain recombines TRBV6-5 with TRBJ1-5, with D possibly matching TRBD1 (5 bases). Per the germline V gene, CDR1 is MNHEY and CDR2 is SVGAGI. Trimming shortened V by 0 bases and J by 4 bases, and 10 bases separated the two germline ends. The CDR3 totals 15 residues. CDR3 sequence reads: CASSYSWGKNQPQHF. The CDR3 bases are TGTGCCAGCAGTTACTCTTGGGGCAAGAATCAGCCCCAGCATTTT.

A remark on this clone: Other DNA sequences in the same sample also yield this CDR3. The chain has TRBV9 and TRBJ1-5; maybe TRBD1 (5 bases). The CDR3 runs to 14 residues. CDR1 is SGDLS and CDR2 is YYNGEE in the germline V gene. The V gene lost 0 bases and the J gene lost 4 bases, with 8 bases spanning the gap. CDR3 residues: CASSVGDSNQPQHF. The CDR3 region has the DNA TGTGCCAGCAGCGTAGGGGACTCTAATCAGCCCCAGCATTTT.

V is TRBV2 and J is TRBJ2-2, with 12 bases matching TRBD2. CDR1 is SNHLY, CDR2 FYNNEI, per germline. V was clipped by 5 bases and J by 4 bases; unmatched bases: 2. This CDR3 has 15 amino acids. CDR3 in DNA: TGTGCCAGCAGTCCGACTAGCGGGGGCACCGGGGAGCTGTTTTTT. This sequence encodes CASSPTSGGTGELFF.

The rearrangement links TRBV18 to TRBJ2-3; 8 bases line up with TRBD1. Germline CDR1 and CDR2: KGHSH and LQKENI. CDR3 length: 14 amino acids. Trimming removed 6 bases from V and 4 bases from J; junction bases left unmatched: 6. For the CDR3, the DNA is TGTGCCAGCTCTATCAGGGGGCCCGCAGATACGCAGTATTTT. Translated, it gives CASSIRGPADTQYF.

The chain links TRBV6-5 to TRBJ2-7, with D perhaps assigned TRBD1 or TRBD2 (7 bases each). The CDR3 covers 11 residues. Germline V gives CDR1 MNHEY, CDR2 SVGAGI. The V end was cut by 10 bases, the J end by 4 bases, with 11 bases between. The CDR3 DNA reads TGTGCCACCAGGGGGGGGTACGAGCAGTACTTC. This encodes CATRGGYEQYF.

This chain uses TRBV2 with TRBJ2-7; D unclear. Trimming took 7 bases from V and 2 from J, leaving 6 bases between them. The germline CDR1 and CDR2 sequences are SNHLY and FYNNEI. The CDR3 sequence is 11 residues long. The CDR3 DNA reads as TGTGCCAGCACTCTCACCTACGAGCAGTACTTC. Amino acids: CASTLTYEQYF.

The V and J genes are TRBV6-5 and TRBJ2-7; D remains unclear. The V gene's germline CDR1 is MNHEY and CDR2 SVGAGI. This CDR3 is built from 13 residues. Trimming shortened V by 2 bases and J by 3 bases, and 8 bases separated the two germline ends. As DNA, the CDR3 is TGTGCCAGCAGTTACAAGGCTGACTACGAGCAGTACTTC. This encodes CASSYKADYEQYF.

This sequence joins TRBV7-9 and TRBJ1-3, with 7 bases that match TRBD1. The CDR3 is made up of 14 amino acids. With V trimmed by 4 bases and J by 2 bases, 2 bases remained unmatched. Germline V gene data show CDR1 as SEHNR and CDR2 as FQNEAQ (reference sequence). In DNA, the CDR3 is TGTGCCAGCAGCTCGGGACAGCCTGGAAACACCATATATTTT. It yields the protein CASSSGQPGNTIYF. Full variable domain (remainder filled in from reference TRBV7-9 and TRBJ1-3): DTGVSQNPRHKITKRGQNVTFRCDPISEHNRLYWYRQTLGQGPEFLTYFQNEAQLEKSRLLSDRFSAERPKGSFSTLEIQRTEQGDSAMYLCASSSGQPGNTIYFGEGSWLTVV.

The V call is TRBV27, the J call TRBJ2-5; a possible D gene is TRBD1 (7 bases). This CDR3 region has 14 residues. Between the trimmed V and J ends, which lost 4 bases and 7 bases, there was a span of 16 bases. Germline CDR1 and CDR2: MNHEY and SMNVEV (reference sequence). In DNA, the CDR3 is TGTGCCAGCAGTTCGGAATTTCAGGGGGGGACCCAGTACTTC. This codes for CASSSEFQGGTQYF.

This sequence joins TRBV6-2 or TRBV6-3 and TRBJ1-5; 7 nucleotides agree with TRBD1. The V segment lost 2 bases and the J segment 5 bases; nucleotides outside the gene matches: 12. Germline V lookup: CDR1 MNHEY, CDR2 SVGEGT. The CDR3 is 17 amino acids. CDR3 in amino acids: CASSYRWDSPGDQPQHF. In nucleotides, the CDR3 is TGTGCCAGCAGTTACCGATGGGACAGCCCGGGGGATCAGCCCCAGCATTTT.

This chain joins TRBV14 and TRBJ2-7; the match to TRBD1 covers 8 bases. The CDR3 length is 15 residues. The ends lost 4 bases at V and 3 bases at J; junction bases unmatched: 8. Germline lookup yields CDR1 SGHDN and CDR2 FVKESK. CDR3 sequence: CASSLGQGPGYEQYF. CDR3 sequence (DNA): TGTGCCAGCAGCCTTGGACAGGGACCGGGCTACGAGCAGTACTTC. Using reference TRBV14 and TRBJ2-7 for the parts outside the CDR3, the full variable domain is EAGVTQFPSHSVIEKGQTVTLRCDPISGHDNLYWYRRVMGKEIKFLLHFVKESKQDESGMPNNRFLAERTGGTYSTLKVQPAELEDSGVYFCASSLGQGPGYEQYFGPGTRLTVT.

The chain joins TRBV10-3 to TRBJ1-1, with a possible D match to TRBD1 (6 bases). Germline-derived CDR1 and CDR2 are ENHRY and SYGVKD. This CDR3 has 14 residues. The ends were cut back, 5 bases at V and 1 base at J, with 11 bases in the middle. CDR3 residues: CAISSGQKNTEAFF. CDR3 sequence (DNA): TGTGCCATCAGTTCCGGACAGAAGAACACTGAAGCTTTCTTT.

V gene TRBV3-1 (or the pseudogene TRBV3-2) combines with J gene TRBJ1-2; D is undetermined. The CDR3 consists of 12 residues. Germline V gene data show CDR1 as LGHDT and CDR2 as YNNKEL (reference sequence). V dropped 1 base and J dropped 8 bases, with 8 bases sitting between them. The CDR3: CASSQGRQGYTF. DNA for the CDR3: TGTGCCAGCAGCCAAGGCAGGCAAGGCTACACCTTC.

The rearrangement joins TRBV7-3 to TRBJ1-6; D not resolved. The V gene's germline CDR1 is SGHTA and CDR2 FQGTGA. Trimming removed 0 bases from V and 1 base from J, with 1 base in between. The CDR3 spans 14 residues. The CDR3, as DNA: TGTGCCAGCAGCTTAACGTCCTATAATTCACCCCTCCACTTT. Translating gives CASSLTSYNSPLHF.